The next 9 T cell receptor beta chains were all read from a single sample in a study of T cells in Graves' hyperthyroidism and ophthalmopathy (dated by TCRdb to between 2017 and 2020). Libraries were built with multiplex PCR. The run used an Illumina HiSeq 2000. Amplification of TCR beta CDR3 regions was carried out from RNA transcripts. A first-round RT-PCR of the TCR CDR3 used the HTBI primer set with the Qiagen OneStep RT-PCR kit. TCRdb reprocessed the public reads (quality trimming at Q25 with fastp, clone calling with MiXCR) and kept in-frame beta chains. Each entry merges the rows of one CDR3 protein and shows their most common DNA and genes. The sample includes more than 500,000 distinct CDR3 sequences, with about 14% observed a single time. The top ten clonotypes cover around 14% of the sample. Source material: blood. These receptors were taken from a woman in her thirties or forties with Graves' hyperthyroidism.

This clonotype was counted ten times or more. The chain uses TRBV28 and TRBJ1-2; tentative D call: TRBD1 (6 bases). The germline gives CDR1 MDHEN, CDR2 SYDVKM. Trimming pared 7 bases from V and 5 bases from J, leaving 17 bases between. The CDR3 contains 14 residues. The CDR3 DNA sequence: TGTGCCAGCAATCTATTCGGACAGTTATATGGCTACACCTTC. Amino acid sequence: CASNLFGQLYGYTF.

In its sample, this clonotype was seen many times. The chain links TRBV12-3 or TRBV12-4 to TRBJ1-6; no clear D gene. This CDR3 region has 13 residues. The V end was cut by 3 bases, the J end by 10 bases, with 10 bases between. The CDR3 nucleotides read TGTGCCAGCAGTTTTGAGGGAACCTCACCCCTCCACTTT. This codes for CASSFEGTSPLHF.

This clonotype was recorded at least ten times. The gene calls are TRBV9 and TRBJ1-1, with unresolved D. Germline V gives CDR1 SGDLS, CDR2 YYNGEE. The CDR3 runs to 13 residues. Trimming cost V 0 bases and J 1 base, with 4 bases left between them. The CDR3 DNA follows: TGTGCCAGCAGCGTAGGCTCGAACACTGAAGCTTTCTTT. Translating it yields CASSVGSNTEAFF. Filled out from reference TRBV9 and TRBJ1-1, the complete variable domain reads DSGVTQTPKHLITATGQRVTLRCSPRSGDLSVYWYQQSLDQGLQFLIQYYNGEERAKGNILERFSAQQFPDLHSELNLSSLELGDSALYFCASSVGSNTEAFFGQGTRLTVV.

DNA for the CDR3: TGTGCCATCAGTGAATACGGCGAGACACCCCAGTTCTTC. It translates to CAISEYGETPQFF. The chain couples TRBV10-3 to TRBJ2-1; D gene uncertain. The V and J ends lost 3 bases and 13 bases respectively, with 16 bases between them. The CDR3 runs to 13 residues. Germline V gene lookup returns CDR1 ENHRY and CDR2 SYGVKD.

This sequence joins TRBV18 and TRBJ2-7, with 12 bases that match TRBD1. Germline CDR1 is KGHSH and CDR2 is LQKENI. There are 14 residues in the CDR3. The V and J ends lost 5 bases and 7 bases, in that order; junction bases with no gene match: 6. The DNA of the CDR3 is TGTGCCAGCTCAGCGGGACAGGGGGCAGTTGAGCAGTACTTC. It encodes CASSAGQGAVEQYF.

This clonotype was seen repeatedly, ten times or more. The genes are TRBV28 and TRBJ2-7; 16 bases map to TRBD2. The length of the CDR3 is 16 residues. V trimming: 6 bases; J trimming: 3 bases; junction bases outside the gene matches: 5. Germline CDR1 MDHEN, CDR2 SYDVKM. CDR3 loop: CASRGTSGRAVYEQYF. CDR3 nucleotide sequence: TGTGCCAGCAGGGGGACTAGCGGGAGGGCCGTCTACGAGCAGTACTTC. The variable domain in full, completed from reference TRBV28 and TRBJ2-7, reads DVKVTQSSRYLVKRTGEKVFLECVQDMDHENMFWYRQDPGLGLRLIYFSYDVKMKEKGDIPEGYSVSREKKERFSLILESASTNQTSMYLCASRGTSGRAVYEQYFGPGTRLTVT.

This clonotype has only a few counts. CDR3 sequence (DNA): TGTGCCATCCGAGACAGGCAGGGCGAGCAGTACTTC. Its protein product is CAIRDRQGEQYF. J is TRBJ2-7 and V is TRBV10-3; TRBD1 is a possible D gene (6 bases). V was trimmed by 8 bases and J by 6 bases, leaving 14 bases between them. The CDR3 consists of 12 residues. The V gene's germline CDR1 is ENHRY and CDR2 SYGVKD.

Notes on this clonotype: This sequence may be a read error, since a much larger clone differs from it by one base. This CDR3 is CAGSLFRGEPQHF. As DNA, the CDR3 is TGTGCCGGCAGTTTATTTAGGGGCGAGCCCCAGCATTTT. V gene TRBV27 combines with J gene TRBJ1-5, with a tentative D call TRBD1 (5 bases). CDR1 is MNHEY, CDR2 SMNVEV, per germline (reference sequence). CDR3 length: 13 residues.

DNA of the CDR3: TGTGCCAGTATCCGGGGAGGGGCGGAGACTGAAGCTTTCTTT. This encodes CASIRGGAETEAFF. This rearrangement joins TRBV19 to TRBJ1-1, with a possible D match to TRBD1 (5 bases). V gave up 7 bases and J gave up 5 bases, with 17 bases separating them. CDR1 LNHDA and CDR2 SQIVND come from the germline V gene (reference sequence). The CDR3 sequence is 14 residues long.